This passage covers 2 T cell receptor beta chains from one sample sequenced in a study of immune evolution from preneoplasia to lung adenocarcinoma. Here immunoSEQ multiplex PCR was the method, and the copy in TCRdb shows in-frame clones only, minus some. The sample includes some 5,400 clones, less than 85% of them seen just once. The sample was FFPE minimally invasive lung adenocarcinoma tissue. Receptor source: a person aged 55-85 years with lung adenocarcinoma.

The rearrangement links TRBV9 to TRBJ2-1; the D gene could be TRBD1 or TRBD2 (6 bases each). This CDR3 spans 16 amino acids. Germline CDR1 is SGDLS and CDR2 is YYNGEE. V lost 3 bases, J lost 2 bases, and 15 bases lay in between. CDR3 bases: TGTGCCAGCAGCGCGGAGGGGGACTTACCCTACAATGAGCAGTTCTTC. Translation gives CASSAEGDLPYNEQFF.

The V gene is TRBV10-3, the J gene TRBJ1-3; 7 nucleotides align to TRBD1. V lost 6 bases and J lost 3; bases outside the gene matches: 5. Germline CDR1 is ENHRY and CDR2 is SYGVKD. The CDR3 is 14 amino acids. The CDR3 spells CAIRTGEGGNTIYF. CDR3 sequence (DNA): TGTGCCATCAGAACAGGGGAAGGTGGAAACACCATATATTTT.